This T cell receptor (beta chain) is from a study of T cell repertoires in aging, cancer and after chemotherapy. Background on the study: The full dataset contained roughly 8.8 million TCR reads.

TCR beta rearrangements were amplified from peripheral blood genomic DNA. General study points: Compared with age-matched healthy donors, untreated hematological or solid cancer patients showed higher blood TCR clonality. Rebound thymic output was suggested by rising median generation probability during chemotherapy in each cancer cohort. Loss of evenness, beyond lost richness, contributed to age-related TCR diversity decline in cancer patients.

This CDR3 region has 14 residues. Germline values: CDR1 SEHNR, CDR2 FQNEAQ (reference sequence). V shed 5 bases and J shed 0 bases, with 8 bases lying between them. TRB rearrangements spanning V, D and J were amplified using mixed TRB-A/B primers. TCRdb processed the multiplex PCR reads anew with MiXCR; each CDR3 protein has one entry. The table lists over 8,500 distinct CDR3 sequences, around 22% of them singletons. Judged by abundance, this clonotype is medium-sized. The antigen is undetermined. The rearrangement uses TRBV7-9 and TRBJ1-5, with D possibly TRBD1 on 6 matching bases. Input material: blood. The receptor was derived from a human donor in good health. The CDR3 here is CASSRDISNQPQHF. Here the CDR3 DNA reads TGTGCCAGCAGCAGGGACATTAGCAATCAGCCCCAGCATTTT.